The 4 T cell receptor beta chains presented below share a single source sample, sequenced in a study of blood T cells in healthy people across ages. A sample-barcoded 5' primer and a J-beta primer mix were used in a second PCR of about 6 to 11 cycles. TCRdb re-analysed the 5' RACE reads in MiXCR, keeping a single row per CDR3 protein. The sample yields 540,000 or so distinct CDR3 sequences, nearly 25% seen once. These same data were also listed under a study on T cells of mothers and their children.

Sequences were obtained from blood. Every receptor here comes from a boy between 10 and 17 years old in good health.

The chain couples TRBV11-2 to TRBJ2-5, with D maybe TRBD2 (5 bases). The CDR3 spans 14 residues. Germline V gene sequence: CDR1 SGHAT, CDR2 FQNNGV. Trimming stripped 5 bases from V and 2 bases from J, with 12 bases between. Here the CDR3 reads CASSLDLLQETQYF. In DNA form, the CDR3 reads TGTGCCAGCAGCCTGGACTTATTACAAGAGACCCAGTACTTC.

The DNA for the CDR3 is TGCAGCGGTCGGGACAGCTACGAGCAGTACTTC. Translation: CSGRDSYEQYF. V is TRBV29-1 and J is TRBJ2-7; 7 bases map to TRBD1. Germline lookup yields CDR1 SQVTM and CDR2 ANQGSEA. This CDR3 has 11 residues. V trimming: 7 bases; J trimming: 3 bases; junction bases outside the gene matches: 3.

The chain combines TRBV2 with TRBJ2-7, with a weak D call TRBD2 (7 bases). The V end was cut by 3 bases, the J end by 2 bases, with 14 bases between. This CDR3 is 15 amino acids long. Germline V gene sequence: CDR1 SNHLY, CDR2 FYNNEI. CDR3 residues: CASSEEAGATYEQYF. The CDR3 DNA is TGTGCCAGCAGTGAGGAGGCGGGGGCCACCTACGAGCAGTACTTC.

This clonotype turned up a few times. The chain joins TRBV30 to TRBJ2-5; D ambiguous. The CDR3 extends over 11 amino acids. The V end was cut by 2 bases, the J end by 9 bases, with 10 bases between. The germline CDR1 and CDR2 sequences are GTSNPN and SVGIG (reference sequence). This chain's CDR3 is CAWSLAGSQYF. The CDR3 DNA reads as TGTGCCTGGAGTCTCGCCGGCTCCCAGTACTTC.